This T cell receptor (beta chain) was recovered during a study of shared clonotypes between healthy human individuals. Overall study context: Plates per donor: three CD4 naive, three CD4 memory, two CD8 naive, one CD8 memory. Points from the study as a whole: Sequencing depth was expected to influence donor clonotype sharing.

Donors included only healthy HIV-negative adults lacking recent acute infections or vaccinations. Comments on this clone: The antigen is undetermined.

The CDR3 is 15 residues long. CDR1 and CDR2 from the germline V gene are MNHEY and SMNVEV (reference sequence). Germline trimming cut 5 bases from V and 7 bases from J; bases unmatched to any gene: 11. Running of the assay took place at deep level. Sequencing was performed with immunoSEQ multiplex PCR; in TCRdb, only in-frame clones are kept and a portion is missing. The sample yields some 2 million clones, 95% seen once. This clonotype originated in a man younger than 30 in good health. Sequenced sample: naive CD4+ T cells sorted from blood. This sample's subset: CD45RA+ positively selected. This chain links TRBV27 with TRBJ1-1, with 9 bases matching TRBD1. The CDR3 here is CASSPTRQGVNEAFF. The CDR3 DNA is TGTGCCAGCAGTCCGACGAGACAGGGGGTAAATGAAGCTTTCTTT.